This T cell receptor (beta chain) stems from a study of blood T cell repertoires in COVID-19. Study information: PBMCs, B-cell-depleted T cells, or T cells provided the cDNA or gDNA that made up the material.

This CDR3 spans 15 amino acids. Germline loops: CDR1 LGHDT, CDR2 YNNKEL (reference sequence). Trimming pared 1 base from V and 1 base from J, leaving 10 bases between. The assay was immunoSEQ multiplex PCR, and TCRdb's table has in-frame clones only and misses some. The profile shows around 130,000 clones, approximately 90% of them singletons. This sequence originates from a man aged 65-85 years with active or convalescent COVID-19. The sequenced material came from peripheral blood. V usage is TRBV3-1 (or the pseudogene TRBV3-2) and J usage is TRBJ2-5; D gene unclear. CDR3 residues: CASSQVTSAQETQYF. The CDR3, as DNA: TGTGCCAGCAGCCAAGTAACAAGCGCCCAAGAGACCCAGTACTTC.